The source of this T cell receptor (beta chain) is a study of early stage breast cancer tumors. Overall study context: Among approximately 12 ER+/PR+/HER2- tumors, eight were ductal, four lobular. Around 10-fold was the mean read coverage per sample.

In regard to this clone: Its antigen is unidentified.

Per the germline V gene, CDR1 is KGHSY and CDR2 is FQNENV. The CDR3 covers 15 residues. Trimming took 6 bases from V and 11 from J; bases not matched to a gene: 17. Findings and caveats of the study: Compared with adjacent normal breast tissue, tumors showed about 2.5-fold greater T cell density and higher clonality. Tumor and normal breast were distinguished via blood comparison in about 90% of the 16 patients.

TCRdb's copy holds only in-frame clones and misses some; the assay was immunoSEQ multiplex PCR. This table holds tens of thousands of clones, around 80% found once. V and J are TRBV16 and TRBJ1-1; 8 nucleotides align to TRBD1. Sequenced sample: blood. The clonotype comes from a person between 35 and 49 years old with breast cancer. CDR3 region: CASRQALTGGYNAFF. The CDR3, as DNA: TGTGCCAGCAGACAAGCGCTAACAGGGGGGTATAATGCTTTCTTT.